The present entry profiles one T cell receptor (beta chain) with its context. Original processing methods: Estimation of nucleated cell counts relied on the amplification of reference gene primers. Sequenced by immunoSEQ multiplex PCR; TCRdb stores in-frame clones only, minus some. V, J and clone size are taken as reported in that table, and D and trimming were inferred from the DNA itself. This table holds about 120,000 clones, roughly 90% found once. Followed over time, Seattle patients had been enrolled while infection was active. The entry originates in a study of blood T cell repertoires in COVID-19. Germline values: CDR1 MNHEY, CDR2 SMNVEV (reference sequence). The V end was cut by 6 bases, the J end by 2 bases, with 14 bases between. The CDR3 is 15 residues long.

The chain uses TRBV27 and TRBJ1-5; D uncertain. Sequences were obtained from peripheral blood. The receptor was isolated from a man aged 60 to 75 with COVID-19, enrolled during active disease. The CDR3 reads CASSPGEGGNQPQHF. DNA for the CDR3: TGTGCCAGCAGCCCCGGGGAGGGCGGCAATCAGCCCCAGCATTTT.